Below, 9 T cell receptor beta chains from the same sample are listed, as sequenced in a study of blood T cell repertoires in COVID-19. Profiling relied on immunoSEQ multiplex PCR, and the TCRdb table lists in-frame clones only, not all of them. The repertoire holds fewer than 350,000 clones, with approximately 86% as singletons. Sequences were obtained from peripheral blood. The receptors originated from a man aged 40-49 years with active or convalescent COVID-19.

The rearrangement links TRBV7-3 to TRBJ2-5; 9 bases map to TRBD1. After removal of 5 bases from V and 5 bases from J, the junction contained 3 bases not matched to a gene. The CDR3 runs to 13 residues. The germline gives CDR1 SGHTA, CDR2 FQGTGA. The CDR3 DNA follows: TGTGCCAGCAGCCAGGGACAGGGTGAGACCCAGTACTTC. It translates to CASSQGQGETQYF.

The chain is built from TRBV5-4 and TRBJ2-7; TRBD1 aligns across 8 bases. CDR1 is SGHNT, CDR2 YYREEE, per germline (reference sequence). The V and J ends lost 4 bases and 5 bases, in that order; junction bases with no gene match: 14. The CDR3 is 16 residues long. In DNA form, the CDR3 reads TGTGCCAGCAGCCCACCCCCGGGACAGGCCCAGAACGAGCAGTACTTC. This gives the protein CASSPPPGQAQNEQYF.

The rearrangement uses TRBV5-1 and TRBJ2-7; D might be TRBD2 (5 bases). The CDR3 is made up of 13 amino acids. Germline values: CDR1 SGHRS, CDR2 YFSETQ. V lost 6 bases to trimming and J lost 3 bases, with 13 bases between them. The CDR3 spells CASTSTRGYEQYF. The CDR3, as DNA: TGCGCCAGCACCTCTACCCGGGGCTACGAGCAGTACTTC.

This clone was observed a few times. The chain uses TRBV2 and TRBJ1-5; TRBD1 agrees at 8 bases. J lost 6 bases, V lost 3 bases, and 4 bases had no gene match. CDR3 length: 14 residues. Germline assignment: CDR1 SNHLY and CDR2 FYNNEI. CDR3 amino acids: CASSDWTGTQPQHF. CDR3 coding DNA: TGTGCCAGCAGTGACTGGACAGGGACTCAGCCCCAGCATTTT. Based on the CDR3 plus reference TRBV2 and TRBJ1-5, the full variable domain is EPEVTQTPSHQVTQMGQEVILRCVPISNHLYFYWYRQILGQKVEFLVSFYNNEISEKSEIFDDQFSVERPDGSNFTLKIRSTKLEDSAMYFCASSDWTGTQPQHFGDGTRLSIL.

The CDR3: CASMKQGAIQPQHF. CDR3 bases: TGTGCCAGTATGAAACAGGGGGCTATACAGCCCCAGCATTTT. The chain combines TRBV19 with TRBJ1-5; 9 positions agree with TRBD1. The germline V gene has CDR1 LNHDA and CDR2 SQIVND (reference sequence). V lost 7 bases to trimming and J lost 7 bases; unmatched junction nucleotides: 8. The length of the CDR3 is 14 residues. The full variable domain, rest sourced from reference TRBV19 and TRBJ1-5, is DGGITQSPKYLFRKEGQNVTLSCEQNLNHDAMYWYRQDPGQGLRLIYYSQIVNDFQKGDIAEGYSVSREKKESFPLTVTSAQKNPTAFYLCASMKQGAIQPQHFGDGTRLSIL.

This clone was counted between two and nine times. The rearrangement joins TRBV5-1 to TRBJ1-2; the match to TRBD1 covers 7 bases. CDR3 size: 15 residues. Germline CDR1 reads SGHRS; CDR2 reads YFSETQ. The V segment lost 4 bases and the J segment 3 bases; nucleotides outside the gene matches: 9. The CDR3 DNA is TGCGCCAGCAGCCTGGACCCGGGGACAGACTATGGCTACACCTTC. It encodes CASSLDPGTDYGYTF.

Note on this clone: Other DNA sequences from this sample encode an identical CDR3 as well. This chain links TRBV5-1 with TRBJ2-1; a weak D match, TRBD2 (5 bases). CDR3 size: 15 residues. The germline V and J ends were trimmed by 1 base and 2 bases, with 10 bases remaining between them. Germline loops: CDR1 SGHRS, CDR2 YFSETQ. The CDR3, as DNA: TGCGCCAGCAGCTTGTCCAGCGGAGCCTACAATGAGCAGTTCTTC. Protein sequence: CASSLSSGAYNEQFF. Supplemented by reference TRBV5-1 and TRBJ2-1, the full variable domain reads KAGVTQTPRYLIKTRGQQVTLSCSPISGHRSVSWYQQTPGQGLQFLFEYFSETQRNKGNFPGRFSGRQFSNSRSEMNVSTLELGDSALYLCASSLSSGAYNEQFFGPGTRLTVL.

This sequence joins TRBV2 and TRBJ2-5, with 9 bases matching TRBD1. Germline V gene sequence: CDR1 SNHLY, CDR2 FYNNEI. Unmatched junction bases numbered 8, after V lost 7 bases and J lost 5 bases. This CDR3 spans 14 amino acids. CDR3 protein: CASKETGGSETQYF. The DNA for the CDR3 is TGTGCCAGCAAGGAGACAGGGGGTTCTGAGACCCAGTACTTC. Full variable domain (outside the CDR3, taken from reference TRBV2 and TRBJ2-5): EPEVTQTPSHQVTQMGQEVILRCVPISNHLYFYWYRQILGQKVEFLVSFYNNEISEKSEIFDDQFSVERPDGSNFTLKIRSTKLEDSAMYFCASKETGGSETQYFGPGTRLLVL.

This rearrangement joins TRBV6-2 or TRBV6-3 to TRBJ1-1, with D possibly being TRBD1 (5 bases). Trimming removed 4 bases at V and 0 bases at J, with 9 bases between. The V gene's germline CDR1 is MNHEY and CDR2 SVGEGT. The CDR3 is made up of 14 amino acids. This CDR3 reads CASSSGYMNTEAFF. In DNA form, the CDR3 reads TGTGCCAGCAGTTCAGGGTATATGAACACTGAAGCTTTCTTT.